What follows describes a single TCR beta chain. V was shortened by 4 bases and J by 0 bases, with 10 bases between the two germline ends. This CDR3 region has 16 residues. CDR1 is KGHSH and CDR2 is LQKENI in the germline V gene. This sample is part of a study of blood T cell repertoires in COVID-19. Study summary: Acute-phase and convalescent COVID-19 samples originated in the United States, Italy and Spain.

Participant-given clinical history determined each cohort assignment. Recovery among Cohort 3 donors was established by two negative PCRs, clearance, or symptom resolution. Method: immunoSEQ multiplex PCR; TCRdb's copy keeps in-frame clones and lacks some. This table has about 160,000 clones, approximately 86% appearing once. The chain links TRBV18 to TRBJ1-6; D gene unclear. The TCR comes from a man in his sixties who had recovered from COVID-19. Input material: PBMCs or T cells enriched from blood (not recorded which). CDR3 amino acids: CASSRTSSSYNSPLHF. CDR3 bases: TGTGCCAGCTCACGTACTTCGAGCTCCTATAATTCACCCCTCCACTTT.